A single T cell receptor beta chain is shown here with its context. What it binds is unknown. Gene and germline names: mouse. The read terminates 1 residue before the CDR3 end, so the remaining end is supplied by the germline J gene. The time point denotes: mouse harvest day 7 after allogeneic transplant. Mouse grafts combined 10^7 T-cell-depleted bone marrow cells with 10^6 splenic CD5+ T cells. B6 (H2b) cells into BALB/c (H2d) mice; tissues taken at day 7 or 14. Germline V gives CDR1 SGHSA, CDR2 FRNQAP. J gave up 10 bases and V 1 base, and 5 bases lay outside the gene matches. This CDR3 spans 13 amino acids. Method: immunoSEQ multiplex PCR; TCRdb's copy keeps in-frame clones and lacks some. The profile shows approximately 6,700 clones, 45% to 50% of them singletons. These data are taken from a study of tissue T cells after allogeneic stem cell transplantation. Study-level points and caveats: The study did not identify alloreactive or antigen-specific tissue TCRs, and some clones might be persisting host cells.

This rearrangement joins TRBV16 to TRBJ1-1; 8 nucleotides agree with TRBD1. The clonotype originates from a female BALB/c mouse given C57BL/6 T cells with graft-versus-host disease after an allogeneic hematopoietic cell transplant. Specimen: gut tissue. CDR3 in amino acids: CASSLGRDRSVFF. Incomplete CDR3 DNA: TGTGCAAGCAGCTTAGGCCGGGACAGGTCAGTCTTC.